A selection of T cell receptor beta chains follows, all from one sample in a study of blood T cells in healthy people across ages. TCRdb re-analysed the 5' RACE reads in MiXCR, keeping a single row per CDR3 protein. The sample shows around 790,000 distinct CDR3 sequences, about 42% of them seen only once. Sequenced material: blood. The receptors stem from a man in his sixties in good health. CDR3s include the opening cysteine and the closing phenylalanine or tryptophan. D genes are given only for firm matches. Size is stated for part of the rows, as once, few or many counts, or as a class when the clone is expanded.

>NA|NA|TRBV7-2|TRBJ2-7
TGTGCCAGCAGCTTAGAAGTGGGGTCCGCCTACGAGCAGTACTTC
CASSLEVGSAYEQYF
>NA|TRBD1|TRBV6-6|TRBJ1-1
TGTGCCAGCAGTTACTACAGGGGGCGAGTTGACACTGAAGCTTTCTTT
CASSYYRGRVDTEAFF
>few|TRBD1|TRBV5-1|TRBJ2-4
TGCGCCAGCAGCGGGACAGGGGGCCAAAACATTCAGTACTTC
CASSGTGGQNIQYF
>many|NA|TRBV6-5|TRBJ2-7
TGTGCCAGCAGTTACAGGGCAGGTCGGTACGAGCAGTACTTC
CASSYRAGRYEQYF
>few|NA|TRBV6-6|TRBJ2-5
TGTGCCAGCAGCCCCAGACAAGGGGTTCAAGAGACCCAGTACTTC
CASSPRQGVQETQYF
>NA|TRBD2|TRBV7-9|TRBJ2-1
TGTGCCAGCAGCTTGACGATAGCGGGGGTGAATGAGCAGTTCTTC
CASSLTIAGVNEQFF
>NA|NA|TRBV6-2/TRBV6-3|TRBJ1-6
TGTGCCAGCAGTAATGGACAATTTCTCCTCCACTTT
CASSNGQFLLHF
>NA|TRBD2|TRBV28|TRBJ2-7
TGTGCCAGCAGTCGACGACTAGCGGGACAAGAGATCCAGTACTTC
CASSRRLAGQEIQYF
>NA|NA|TRBV27|TRBJ1-2
TGTGCCAGCAGTCCGTCGGTGGGCCATGGCTACACCTTC
CASSPSVGHGYTF
>NA|TRBD2|TRBV7-2|TRBJ2-1
TGTGCCAGCAGATCTCCGGGACTAGCATATGAGCAGTTCTTC
CASRSPGLAYEQFF
>NA|NA|TRBV7-2|TRBJ1-2
TGTGCCAGCAGCTTAGAGGGGCGTGATGGCTACACCTTC
CASSLEGRDGYTF
>few|NA|TRBV4-3|TRBJ2-7
TGCGCCAGCAGCCAAGATCTGGGGCGAGTGGCCTACGAGCAGTACTTC
CASSQDLGRVAYEQYF
>NA|TRBD1|TRBV9|TRBJ1-2
TGTGCCAGCAGCGTAACGACAGGGGCTAACTATGGCTACACCTTC
CASSVTTGANYGYTF
>few|TRBD2|TRBV29-1|TRBJ2-2
TGCAGCGTTACCAGCGGGGGGGCCTTCGGGGAGCTGTTTTTT
CSVTSGGAFGELFF
>NA|TRBD1|TRBV7-9|TRBJ2-7
TGTGCCAGCACCGGAGACAGGGTCCTCTACGAGCAGTACTTC
CASTGDRVLYEQYF
>NA|TRBD2|TRBV7-2|TRBJ2-1
TGTGCCAGCAGCACACTAGCGGGGGGGTTCTCCTACGATGAGCAGTTCTTC
CASSTLAGGFSYDEQFF
>NA|NA|TRBV6-1|TRBJ1-2
TGTGCCAGCAGTAGAGACAGGCCCCCTAACTGTGGCTACACCTTC
CASSRDRPPNCGYTF
>NA|NA|TRBV7-2|TRBJ2-7
TGTGCCAGCAGCTCCATCGTAGGCGGTGGCTACGAGCAGTACTTC
CASSSIVGGGYEQYF
>many|TRBD1|TRBV7-9|TRBJ2-7
TGTGCCAGCAGCTCGGGACAGGGTCGGTTGGACGAGCAGTACTTC
CASSSGQGRLDEQYF
>NA|TRBD2|TRBV20-1|TRBJ2-1
TGCAGTGCTAGAGATCTGGGACTAGGGGCGTCCCTAATAAACAATGAGCAGTTCTTC
CSARDLGLGASLINNEQFF
>many|TRBD2|TRBV7-6|TRBJ2-1
TGTGCCAGCAGCGCCTCGATAGGCGGGAGCTCCTACAATGAGCAGTTCTTC
CASSASIGGSSYNEQFF
>NA|NA|TRBV7-6|TRBJ1-2
TGTGCCAGCAGCTTAGCAGACAGGAATGGCTACACCTTC
CASSLADRNGYTF
>NA|TRBD2|TRBV6-6|TRBJ2-5
TGTGCCAGCACCATAGCGGGGGGGCTTGAGACCCAGTACTTC
CASTIAGGLETQYF
>NA|TRBD2|TRBV4-2|TRBJ2-4
TGTGCCAGCAGCCAAGAGGGCCTAGCGGGAGTTCCGAACATTCAGTACTTC
CASSQEGLAGVPNIQYF
>once|TRBD2|TRBV6-2/TRBV6-3|TRBJ2-7
TGTGCCAGCAGTTACTCCAAACGGACTAGCGGCTACGAGCAGTACTTC
CASSYSKRTSGYEQYF
>NA|NA|TRBV24-1|TRBJ1-5
TGTGCCACCAGTGGGCGAGGATTTGGCGGTCAGCCCCAGCATTTT
CATSGRGFGGQPQHF
>NA|NA|TRBV5-5|TRBJ2-1
TGTGCCAGCATCTTGGAACTACTGACAGGATATGAGCAGTTCTTC
CASILELLTGYEQFF
>NA|NA|TRBV6-1|TRBJ2-5
TGTGCCAGCAGTGAAGTGGGACGGGAGCAGTACTTC
CASSEVGREQYF
>once|NA|TRBV11-2|TRBJ2-3
TGTGCCAGCAGCGCCGCGGGCGGGATGGGGACAGATACGCAGTATTTT
CASSAAGGMGTDTQYF
>NA|NA|TRBV5-1|TRBJ2-5
TGCGCCAGCATGGCGTATGGAACGCAAGAGACCCAGTACTTC
CASMAYGTQETQYF
>few|NA|TRBV7-9|TRBJ1-4
TGTGCCAGCAGATCCCGACGGTCAACTAATGAAAAACTGTTTTTT
CASRSRRSTNEKLFF
>few|TRBD1|TRBV11-3|TRBJ1-5
TGTGCCAGCAGCTTCCCAACCGACAGGGAAAGATGTAATCAGCCCCAGCATTTT
CASSFPTDRERCNQPQHF
>NA|NA|TRBV18|TRBJ1-1
TGTGCCAGCTCACCTGCTCCGGAGAACACTGAAGCTTTCTTT
CASSPAPENTEAFF
>NA|NA|TRBV12-3/TRBV12-4|TRBJ1-5
TGTGCCAGCGGCGACGAACAGCCCCAGCATTTT
CASGDEQPQHF
>NA|NA|TRBV10-3|TRBJ2-5
TGTGCCATCAGCGGACAGTTGAACGCGAATGAGCAGTACTTC
CAISGQLNANEQYF
>few|TRBD1|TRBV7-2|TRBJ1-1
TGTGCCAGCAGCTTAGCTCCGCAGGGGGCAGTGGGTACTGAAGCTTTCTTT
CASSLAPQGAVGTEAFF
>few|NA|TRBV4-1|TRBJ2-5
TGCGCCAGCAGCCCTAGAGAGGACTTTGTGGAGACCCAGTACTTC
CASSPREDFVETQYF
>NA|TRBD1|TRBV6-2/TRBV6-3|TRBJ2-2
TGTGCCAGCAGACAACAGGGGTACACCGGGGAGCTGTTTTTT
CASRQQGYTGELFF
>NA|NA|TRBV14|TRBJ2-5
TGTGCCAGCAGCCGGGTTGAAGTGCTCCCTGGTGGGACCCAGTACTTC
CASSRVEVLPGGTQYF
>NA|NA|TRBV6-2/TRBV6-3|TRBJ1-2
TGTGCCAGCAGTTACTCCTCGGACGGATATGGCTACACCTTC
CASSYSSDGYGYTF
>few|TRBD2|TRBV6-2/TRBV6-3|TRBJ2-3
TGTGCCAGCAGTTACCCCTTGGGTAGCGGGGCTAGCACAGATACGCAGTATTTT
CASSYPLGSGASTDTQYF
>few|TRBD2|TRBV6-6|TRBJ2-3
TGTGCCAGCAGTCGCTCCCCCGGGGGGGCCGGGGATACGCAGTATTTT
CASSRSPGGAGDTQYF
>few|NA|TRBV6-1|TRBJ2-3
TGTGCCAGCAGTTCTACCAGGGGAGATACGCAGTATTTT
CASSSTRGDTQYF
>NA|NA|TRBV24-1|TRBJ2-1
TGTGCCACCGCCGCAGGGTCCTCCTACAATGAGCAGTTCTTC
CATAAGSSYNEQFF
>NA|NA|TRBV11-2|TRBJ2-1
TGTGCCAGCACCCTGTATGGGCCGAACAATGAGCAGTTCTTC
CASTLYGPNNEQFF
>NA|NA|TRBV7-2|TRBJ2-7
TGTGCCAGCAGCCCCGGAGTGGGACCTACCTACGAGCAGTACTTC
CASSPGVGPTYEQYF
>many|TRBD1|TRBV29-1|TRBJ2-7
TGCAGCGGCCTGACAGGGGTCAACGAGCAGTACTTC
CSGLTGVNEQYF
>NA|TRBD2|TRBV7-2|TRBJ2-7
TGTGCCAGCAGGCTATGTAGCGGGGGGGCAGTCGGTTACGAGCAGTACTTC
CASRLCSGGAVGYEQYF
>NA|NA|TRBV20-1|TRBJ1-6
TGCAGTGCTAGCATTTCCGCCCTCTATAATTCACCCCTCCACTTT
CSASISALYNSPLHF
>few|NA|TRBV4-3|TRBJ2-3
TGCGCCAGCAGCCAAAGCCCCCCGGGACAATTAGAACAGTATTTT
CASSQSPPGQLEQYF
>once|TRBD1|TRBV20-1|TRBJ2-7
TGCAGTGCTACCGGGACAGGGATAGTCGAGCAGTACTTC
CSATGTGIVEQYF
>NA|TRBD1|TRBV7-2|TRBJ1-4
TGTGCCAGCAGCGGACAGGGAGGAGATGAAAAACTGTTTTTT
CASSGQGGDEKLFF
>NA|NA|TRBV4-3|TRBJ2-1
TGCGCCAGCAGCCATCCCGCAGGGGGCGGGGGGTCCAACAATGAGCAGTTCTTC
CASSHPAGGGGSNNEQFF
>NA|TRBD2|TRBV10-1|TRBJ2-1
TGCGCCAGCAGTGAGGCTGGCGGGGAGGGCAATGAGCAGTTCTTC
CASSEAGGEGNEQFF
>few|NA|TRBV27|TRBJ1-1
TGTGCCAGCAGTTTCGGACGTGGGGACCCTGAAGCTTTCTTT
CASSFGRGDPEAFF